This T cell receptor beta chain appears in the sequencing data of a study of CD8 T cells in Susac syndrome. V was clipped by 3 bases and J by 5 bases, with 13 bases between them. Germline values: CDR1 DFQATT, CDR2 SNEGSKA (reference sequence). This CDR3 spans 13 amino acids. Reverse transcription used roughly 0.45 to 1 ug RNA and random hexamers. A multiplex approach, immunoSEQ multiplex PCR, amplified TCR beta CDR3 across 54 Vbeta and 13 Jbeta. TCRdb called the immunoSEQ multiplex PCR reads again in MiXCR, with one record for every CDR3 protein. The sample has 190,000 or so distinct CDR3 sequences, approximately 95% seen once. It was negative isolation that provided the CD8+ and CD4+ T cells, whereas TEMRA cells were enriched by FACS.

The receptor's source is a human donor with multiple sclerosis. The rearrangement links TRBV20-1 to TRBJ2-5, with unresolved D. The sequenced sample consisted of CD4+ T cells from PBMCs. The CDR3 DNA sequence: TGCAGTGCTAGTACTTTGGAAGGGGAGACCCAGTACTTC. Translated, it gives CSASTLEGETQYF.